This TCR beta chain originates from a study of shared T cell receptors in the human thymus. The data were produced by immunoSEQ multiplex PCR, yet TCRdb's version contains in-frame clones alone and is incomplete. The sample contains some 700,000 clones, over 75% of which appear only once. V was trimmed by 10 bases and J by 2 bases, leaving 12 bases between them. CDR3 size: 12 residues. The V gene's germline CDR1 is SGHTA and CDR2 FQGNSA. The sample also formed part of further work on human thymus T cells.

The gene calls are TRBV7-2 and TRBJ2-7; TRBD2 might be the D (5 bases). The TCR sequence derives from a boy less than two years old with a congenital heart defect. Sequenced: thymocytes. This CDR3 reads CATGVVTYEQYF. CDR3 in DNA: TGTGCCACCGGGGTTGTGACCTACGAGCAGTACTTC. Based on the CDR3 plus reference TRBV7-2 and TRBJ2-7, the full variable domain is GAGVSQSPSNKVTEKGKDVELRCDPISGHTALYWYRQSLGQGLEFLIYFQGNSAPDKSGLPSDRFSAERTGGSVSTLTIQRTQQEDSAVYLCATGVVTYEQYFGPGTRLTVT.